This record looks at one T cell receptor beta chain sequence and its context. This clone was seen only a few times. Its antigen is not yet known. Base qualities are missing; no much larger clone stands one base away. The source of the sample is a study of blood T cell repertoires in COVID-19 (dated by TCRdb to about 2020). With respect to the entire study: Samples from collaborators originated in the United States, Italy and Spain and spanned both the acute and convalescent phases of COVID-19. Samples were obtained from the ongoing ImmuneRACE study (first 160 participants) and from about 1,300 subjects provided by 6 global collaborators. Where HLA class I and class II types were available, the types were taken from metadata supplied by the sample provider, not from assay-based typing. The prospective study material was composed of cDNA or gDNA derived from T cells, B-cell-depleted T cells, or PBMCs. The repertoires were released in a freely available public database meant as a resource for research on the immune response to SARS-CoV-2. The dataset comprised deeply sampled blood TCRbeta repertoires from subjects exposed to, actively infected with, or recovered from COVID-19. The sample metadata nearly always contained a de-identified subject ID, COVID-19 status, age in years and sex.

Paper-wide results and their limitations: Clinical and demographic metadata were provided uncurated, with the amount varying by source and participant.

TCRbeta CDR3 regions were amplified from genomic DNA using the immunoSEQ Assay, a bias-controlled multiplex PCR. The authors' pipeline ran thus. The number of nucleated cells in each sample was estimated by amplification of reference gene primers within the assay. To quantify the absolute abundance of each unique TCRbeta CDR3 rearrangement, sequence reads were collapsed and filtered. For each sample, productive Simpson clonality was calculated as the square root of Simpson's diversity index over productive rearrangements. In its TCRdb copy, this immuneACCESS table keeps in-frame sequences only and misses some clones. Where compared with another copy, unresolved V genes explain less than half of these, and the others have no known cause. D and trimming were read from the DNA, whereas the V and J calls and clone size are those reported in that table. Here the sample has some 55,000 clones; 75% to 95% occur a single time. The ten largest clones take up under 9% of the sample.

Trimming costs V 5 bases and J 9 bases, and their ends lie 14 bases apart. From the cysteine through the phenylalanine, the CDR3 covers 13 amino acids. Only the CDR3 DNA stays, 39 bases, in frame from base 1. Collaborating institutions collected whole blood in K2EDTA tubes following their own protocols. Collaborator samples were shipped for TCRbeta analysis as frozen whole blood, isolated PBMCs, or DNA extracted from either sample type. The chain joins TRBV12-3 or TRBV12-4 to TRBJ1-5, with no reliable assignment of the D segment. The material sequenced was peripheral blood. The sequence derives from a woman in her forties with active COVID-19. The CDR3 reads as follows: CASSNLNRGPQHF. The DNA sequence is TGTGCCAGCAGTAACCTTAATCGGGGGCCCCAGCATTTT.